Each of the 25 T cell receptor beta chains below was sequenced from the same sample in a study of Tregs in tolerant kidney transplant recipients. Clones were sequenced by immunoSEQ multiplex PCR, and TCRdb holds only the in-frame ones, with some missing. This sample's table has approximately 31,000 clones. The sample here was CD8+ T cells from blood, taken before the transplant. These receptors all come from a human donor who received a combined kidney and bone marrow transplant.

A word on this clone: The CDR3 end falls 3 residues outside the read, so it is completed with the germline J gene. This chain uses TRBV5-6 with TRBJ2-5, with D possibly being TRBD2 (6 bases). The CDR3 loop spans 14 amino acids. With 1 base removed from V and 4 bases from J, the gap between germline ends came to 11 bases. Germline V lookup: CDR1 SGHDT, CDR2 YYEEEE. The CDR3: CASSLTGLPETQYF. CDR3 DNA, as far as it was read: TGTGCCAGCAGCTTGACGGGACTTCCAGAGACC.

On this clone: Coverage ceases 3 residues before the CDR3 finishes, and the germline J gene fills in the end. The V and J genes are TRBV2 and TRBJ1-6, with D possibly TRBD1 on 5 matching bases. Germline CDR1 and CDR2: SNHLY and FYNNEI. The CDR3 covers 16 residues. V lost 4 bases to trimming and J lost 9 bases, with 19 bases between them. The CDR3 bases that were read are TGTGCCAGCAGTGGGACATTTGGGGCGACGGGTTCACCC. This encodes CASSGTFGATGSP. The CDR3 reads in full as CASSGTFGATGSPLHF.

Worth noting for this clone: The CDR3 end falls 3 residues outside the read, so it is completed with the germline J gene. The chain employs TRBV6-2 or TRBV6-3 and TRBJ2-3; D is ambiguous. V was trimmed by 2 bases and J by 6 bases, leaving 3 bases between them. The CDR3 consists of 11 residues. Germline V gives CDR1 MNHEY, CDR2 SVGEGT. CDR3 DNA (partial): TGTGCCAGCAGTTACCCGGATACG. It encodes CASSYPDT. The complete CDR3 sequence is CASSYPDTQYF.

As for this clone: The observed sequence ends 3 residues before the CDR3 terminus, with the missing tail filled in from the germline J gene. V is TRBV2 and J is TRBJ2-7; a weak D match, TRBD2 (5 bases). V was clipped by 7 bases and J by 2 bases, with 12 bases between them. The CDR3 has 13 amino acids. CDR1 and CDR2 from the germline V gene are SNHLY and FYNNEI. The CDR3 sequence: CASIASGPYEQYF. Incomplete CDR3 DNA: TGTGCCAGCATAGCGTCAGGACCCTACGAG.

The CDR3 DNA, read in part, is TGTGCCAGCCAGGGAGACAGTTTCCAAGAGACC. It specifies CASQGDSFQET. The complete CDR3 reads CASQGDSFQETQYF. V is TRBV7-9 and J is TRBJ2-5; D is possibly TRBD1 or TRBD2 (5 bases each). The read is 3 residues too short to cover the CDR3 end, so that end is filled in from the germline J gene. This CDR3 comprises 14 residues. Per the germline V gene, CDR1 is SEHNR and CDR2 is FQNEAQ (reference sequence). Trimming cost V 8 bases and J 1 base, with 14 bases left between them.

As to this clone: The read terminates 3 residues before the CDR3 end, so the remaining end is supplied by the germline J gene. V gene TRBV7-9 combines with J gene TRBJ1-1; D is possibly TRBD1 (6 bases). The CDR3 runs 15 residues. Between the trimmed V and J ends, which lost 5 bases and 0 bases, there was a span of 13 bases. CDR1 and CDR2 from the germline V gene are SEHNR and FQNEAQ (reference sequence). Incomplete CDR3 DNA: TGTGCCAGCAGCCCCTACGACAGGCTGAACACTGAA. Protein sequence: CASSPYDRLNTE. The whole CDR3 protein reads CASSPYDRLNTEAFF.

Note on this clone: The sequence runs out 3 residues before the end of the CDR3; the remainder is reconstructed from the germline J gene. This sequence joins TRBV19 and TRBJ2-7; 7 bases map to TRBD1. Germline CDR1 and CDR2: LNHDA and SQIVND (reference sequence). The V and J ends lost 4 bases and 5 bases, in that order; junction bases with no gene match: 14. The CDR3 sequence is 16 residues long. The CDR3 protein is CASSTVGQPFVHEQYF. The sequenced CDR3 bases are TGTGCCAGTAGTACGGTGGGACAGCCTTTCGTCCACGAG.

With regard to this clone: The read is 3 residues too short to cover the CDR3 end, so that end is filled in from the germline J gene. V and J are TRBV6-1 and TRBJ2-3, with TRBD2 identical over 8 bases. Germline lookup yields CDR1 MNHNS and CDR2 SASEGT. The J segment lost 2 bases and the V segment lost 0 bases, leaving 4 bases of the junction unmatched. The CDR3 runs 16 residues. The sequenced part of the CDR3 DNA is TGTGCCAGCAGTGAAGCCCCTAGCGGGCACACAGATACG. It codes for CASSEAPSGHTDT. The CDR3 as a whole reads CASSEAPSGHTDTQYF.

Remarks on this clone: The CDR3 extends 3 residues past the end of the read, so its final part is completed from the germline J gene. The chain combines TRBV5-5 with TRBJ2-7; D is uncertain. CDR1 and CDR2 (germline): SGHKS, YYEKEE (reference sequence). Trimming took 4 bases from V and 1 from J, leaving 6 bases between them. This CDR3 spans 12 amino acids. The sequenced part of the CDR3 DNA is TGTGCCAGCAGCCTGCAGTCCTACGAG. It encodes CASSLQSYE. The whole CDR3 protein reads CASSLQSYEQYF.

A word on this clone: The read comes to an end 3 residues before the CDR3 does, leaving the germline J gene to fill in the end. The chain links TRBV7-6 to TRBJ2-7; tentatively, D is TRBD1 (5 bases). Germline V gives CDR1 SGHVS, CDR2 FNYEAQ. The CDR3 consists of 14 residues. The V and J ends lost 5 bases and 4 bases respectively, with 15 bases between them. CDR3 sequence: CASSPARAHYEQYF. The part of the CDR3 DNA that was read is TGTGCCAGCAGCCCGGCCAGGGCTCATTACGAG.

Turning to this clone: The read finishes 3 residues shy of the CDR3 end, and the germline J gene is used to complete it. The chain employs TRBV7-9 and TRBJ1-2, with D unresolved. CDR3 size: 12 residues. Germline loops: CDR1 SEHNR, CDR2 FQNEAQ (reference sequence). CDR3 loop: CASSPGLRGYTF. The part of the CDR3 DNA that was read is TGTGCCAGCAGCCCCGGGTTGCGGGGC. The full variable domain, rest sourced from reference TRBV7-9 and TRBJ1-2, is DTGVSQNPRHKITKRGQNVTFRCDPISEHNRLYWYRQTLGQGPEFLTYFQNEAQLEKSRLLSDRFSAERPKGSFSTLEIQRTEQGDSAMYLCASSPGLRGYTFGSGTRLTVV.

As concerns this clone: Read sequence stops 3 residues before the CDR3 end, and the germline J gene provides the missing end. V is TRBV11-2 and J is TRBJ1-5; 7 bases align to TRBD1. From germline, CDR1 is SGHAT and CDR2 FQNNGV. This CDR3 is 14 amino acids long. Trimming took 5 bases from V and 1 from J; bases not matched to a gene: 2. The CDR3 reads CASSETGSNQPQHF. Partial CDR3 DNA: TGTGCCAGCAGCGAGACAGGGAGCAATCAGCCC.

On this clone: The missing CDR3 end, 3 residues past where the read stops, is filled in from the germline J gene. The rearrangement uses TRBV19 and TRBJ1-3, with D hard to call. Trimming removed 8 bases from V and 2 bases from J, with 13 bases in between. Per the germline V gene, CDR1 is LNHDA and CDR2 is SQIVND (reference sequence). The CDR3 has 14 amino acids. The covered CDR3 bases are TGTGCCAGTGCTGGACTGGGGACTGGAAACACC. Residues: CASAGLGTGNT. The entire CDR3 is CASAGLGTGNTIYF. The full variable domain, its missing parts supplied by reference TRBV19 and TRBJ1-3, is DGGITQSPKYLFRKEGQNVTLSCEQNLNHDAMYWYRQDPGQGLRLIYYSQIVNDFQKGDIAEGYSVSREKKESFPLTVTSAQKNPTAFYLCASAGLGTGNTIYFGEGSWLTVV.

A remark on this clone: The read ends 3 residues shy of where the CDR3 ends; the end is completed using the germline J gene. The chain has TRBV7-6 and TRBJ1-1; 10 nucleotides match TRBD1. V shed 5 bases and J 3 bases; nucleotides not matched to a gene: 6. The CDR3 covers 15 residues. Germline-derived CDR1 and CDR2 are SGHVS and FNYEAQ. The CDR3 DNA, read in part, is TGTGCCAGCAGCCGGGGACAGGGGTGGGACACTGAA. It yields the protein CASSRGQGWDTE. The full-length CDR3 reads as CASSRGQGWDTEAFF.

Points on this clone: The read terminates 3 residues before the CDR3 end, so the remaining end is supplied by the germline J gene. V usage is TRBV19 and J usage is TRBJ2-2, with 9 bases identical to TRBD1. The CDR3 consists of 21 residues. Unmatched junction bases numbered 21, after V lost 6 bases and J lost 1 base. Germline V gives CDR1 LNHDA, CDR2 SQIVND (reference sequence). Partial CDR3 DNA: TGTGCCAGTAGCCCGGGGGTAGGGACAGGGAGTGTGATTTTGAACACCGGGGAG. Translating it yields CASSPGVGTGSVILNTGE. The whole CDR3 region reads CASSPGVGTGSVILNTGELFF.

A remark on this clone: Read coverage stops 3 residues before the CDR3 terminus; the germline J gene supplies the remainder. This chain connects TRBV13 to TRBJ1-2; no definite D call. Germline assignment: CDR1 PRHDT and CDR2 FYEKMQ (reference sequence). The V end was cut by 6 bases, the J end by 4 bases, with 9 bases between. There are 12 residues in the CDR3. CDR3 sequence reads: CASSPGSYGYTF. The CDR3 bases that were read are TGTGCCAGCAGTCCAGGATCCTATGGC.

Details on this clone: The read is 3 residues too short to cover the CDR3 end, so that end is filled in from the germline J gene. This chain joins TRBV19 and TRBJ2-2, with 9 bases that match TRBD1. V trimming: 6 bases; J trimming: 8 bases; junction bases outside the gene matches: 13. The CDR3 is 16 amino acids. CDR1 is LNHDA, CDR2 SQIVND, per germline (reference sequence). The covered CDR3 bases are TGTGCCAGTAGCCATCTGGGACAGGGAGTGACAGGGGAG. Protein sequence: CASSHLGQGVTGE. The full CDR3 protein reads CASSHLGQGVTGELFF.

With regard to this clone: The read finishes 3 residues shy of the CDR3 end, and the germline J gene is used to complete it. The J gene is TRBJ1-3, the V gene TRBV5-4; no firm D call. V was clipped by 0 bases and J by 8 bases, with 12 bases between them. Germline V gene sequence: CDR1 SGHNT, CDR2 YYREEE (reference sequence). The CDR3 has 14 residues. The CDR3 DNA, read in part, is TGTGCCAGCAGCTTGGAATTCAGTGCCCACACC. It is translated as CASSLEFSAHT. The CDR3 reads in full as CASSLEFSAHTIYF.

In the case of this clone: The CDR3 end falls 3 residues outside the read, so it is completed with the germline J gene. V and J are TRBV5-1 and TRBJ1-6; 10 bases agree with TRBD1. This CDR3 contains 17 residues. Germline lookup yields CDR1 SGHRS and CDR2 YFSETQ. Trimming took 4 bases from V and 1 from J; bases not matched to a gene: 5. The CDR3 bases that were read are TGCGCCAGCAGCGATCGGGACAGGGGTTCCTATAATTCACCC. Its translation is CASSDRDRGSYNSP. From start to end, the CDR3 is CASSDRDRGSYNSPLHF. Combining the CDR3 with reference TRBV5-1 and TRBJ1-6 gives the whole variable domain KAGVTQTPRYLIKTRGQQVTLSCSPISGHRSVSWYQQTPGQGLQFLFEYFSETQRNKGNFPGRFSGRQFSNSRSEMNVSTLELGDSALYLCASSDRDRGSYNSPLHFGNGTRLTVT.

About this clone itself: Read coverage stops 3 residues before the CDR3 terminus; the germline J gene supplies the remainder. This chain links TRBV6-2 or TRBV6-3 with TRBJ2-7; 7 bases line up with TRBD2. Germline V gene lookup returns CDR1 MNHEY and CDR2 SVGEGT. V shed 0 bases and J 0 bases; nucleotides not matched to a gene: 8. The CDR3 length is 17 residues. The part of the CDR3 DNA that was read is TGTGCCAGCAGTTACTCGACGGGGGGTTATAACTCCTACGAG. This gives the protein CASSYSTGGYNSYE. Given in full, the CDR3 is CASSYSTGGYNSYEQYF.

Details on this clone: The observed sequence ends 3 residues before the CDR3 terminus, with the missing tail filled in from the germline J gene. This sequence joins TRBV7-6 and TRBJ2-2, with D possibly TRBD2 on 6 matching bases. CDR3 length equals 16 residues. V was cut by 5 bases and J by 2 bases, with 15 bases left in between. Germline assignment: CDR1 SGHVS and CDR2 FNYEAQ. CDR3: CASSPFPGDNTGELFF. The sequenced CDR3 bases are TGTGCCAGCAGCCCGTTCCCGGGGGACAACACCGGGGAG.

A remark on this clone: The read ends 3 residues before the CDR3 terminus; that terminus is restored from the germline J gene. This chain joins TRBV6-2 or TRBV6-3 and TRBJ2-7, with TRBD1 identical over 7 bases. Trimming at V came to 2 bases and at J to 3 bases, leaving 4 bases not matched to a gene. The CDR3 runs to 14 residues. CDR1 is MNHEY and CDR2 is SVGEGT in the germline V gene. The DNA read from the CDR3 is TGTGCCAGCAGTTACGGACAGGACAGCTACGAG. Amino acid sequence: CASSYGQDSYE. The CDR3 as a whole reads CASSYGQDSYEQYF.

About this clone: The read ends 3 residues shy of where the CDR3 ends; the end is completed using the germline J gene. The rearrangement links TRBV5-6 to TRBJ1-1, with 7 positions matching TRBD1. Germline lookup yields CDR1 SGHDT and CDR2 YYEEEE. This CDR3 is built from 13 residues. V lost 4 bases, J lost 6 bases, and 6 bases stayed unmatched. The CDR3 sequence is CASSLGTAPEAFF. The covered CDR3 bases are TGTGCCAGCAGCCTAGGGACAGCGCCTGAA.

The part of the CDR3 DNA that was read is TGTGCCAGTAGTTTCTCCTCGACAGGGGGCAATCCCTACAATGAG. As protein: CASSFSSTGGNPYNE. The full CDR3 sequence reads CASSFSSTGGNPYNEQFF. The V call is TRBV19, the J call TRBJ2-1, with 10 bases lining up with TRBD1. The read ends 3 residues before the CDR3 terminus; that terminus is restored from the germline J gene. The CDR3 consists of 18 residues. From germline, CDR1 is LNHDA and CDR2 SQIVND (reference sequence). J was trimmed by 2 bases and V by 5 bases; bases with no gene match: 12.

On this clone: The read halts 3 residues ahead of the CDR3 end, with the missing end drawn from the germline J gene. The chain has TRBV5-6 and TRBJ2-7; D may be TRBD2 (5 bases). CDR1 SGHDT and CDR2 YYEEEE come from the germline V gene. V was cut by 0 bases and J by 0 bases, with 10 bases left in between. The CDR3 length is 15 residues. The DNA read from the CDR3 is TGTGCCAGCAGCTTGGAGCGGAGGAGCTCCTACGAG. Protein product: CASSLERRSSYE. The whole CDR3 sequence reads CASSLERRSSYEQYF.